The rows below give T cell receptor beta chains drawn from one sample of a study of T cells in Graves' hyperthyroidism and ophthalmopathy. TCRdb re-analysed the multiplex PCR reads in MiXCR, keeping a single row per CDR3 protein. This table has about 700,000 distinct CDR3 sequences, 12% to 15% appearing once. Material for sequencing was blood. These receptors originate from a young woman with Graves' hyperthyroidism. Each CDR3 is given with its conserved first and last residue. D genes are given only for firm matches. Clone sizes are given selectively: once, few, many, or a class where the clone is expanded.

d_call: -; cdr3_length: 14; clone_size: many; v_call: TRBV28; j_call: TRBJ2-3; cdr3_nt: TGTGCCAGCAGTTTCGGGCTGCAGACAGATACGCAGTATTTT; cdr3_aa: CASSFGLQTDTQYF
d_call: -; cdr3_length: 12; clone_size: -; v_call: TRBV19; j_call: TRBJ1-2; cdr3_nt: TGTGCCAGTCTGGACGATCGGGATGGCTACACCTTC; cdr3_aa: CASLDDRDGYTF
d_call: -; cdr3_length: 14; clone_size: -; v_call: TRBV19; j_call: TRBJ1-1; cdr3_nt: TGTGCCAGTAGTCCGACCCCCTCCATAGCTGCAGCTTTCTTT; cdr3_aa: CASSPTPSIAAAFF
d_call: TRBD2; cdr3_length: 15; clone_size: -; v_call: TRBV9; j_call: TRBJ2-1; cdr3_nt: TGTGCCAGCAGCTTCTCCGGGGAGGGGACGCATGAGCAGTTCTTC; cdr3_aa: CASSFSGEGTHEQFF
d_call: -; cdr3_length: 13; clone_size: -; v_call: TRBV3-1; j_call: TRBJ2-3; cdr3_nt: TGTGCCAGCAGCCAACTAGCCACAGATACGCAGTATTTT; cdr3_aa: CASSQLATDTQYF
d_call: TRBD2; cdr3_length: 16; clone_size: once; v_call: TRBV6-1; j_call: TRBJ2-1; cdr3_nt: TGTGCCAGCAGGACCCGGCCTAGCGGCGCCTACAATGAGCAGTTCTTC; cdr3_aa: CASRTRPSGAYNEQFF
d_call: -; cdr3_length: 14; clone_size: -; v_call: TRBV6-1; j_call: TRBJ2-7; cdr3_nt: TGTGCCAGCAGTGAAGATTTAGATAACTACGAGCAGTACTTC; cdr3_aa: CASSEDLDNYEQYF
d_call: -; cdr3_length: 12; clone_size: few; v_call: TRBV30; j_call: TRBJ2-1; cdr3_nt: TGTGCCTTCCGTGGGGACTCCGGGCGGCAGTTCTTC; cdr3_aa: CAFRGDSGRQFF
d_call: -; cdr3_length: 14; clone_size: many; v_call: TRBV9; j_call: TRBJ1-3; cdr3_nt: TGTGCCAGCAGCTGGGACCTCTCTGGAAACACCATATATTTT; cdr3_aa: CASSWDLSGNTIYF
d_call: -; cdr3_length: 15; clone_size: many; v_call: TRBV27; j_call: TRBJ2-5; cdr3_nt: TGTGCCAGCAGTTTAAGCTTGTCGGGCCAAGAGACCCAGTACTTC; cdr3_aa: CASSLSLSGQETQYF
d_call: -; cdr3_length: 19; clone_size: many; v_call: TRBV7-3; j_call: TRBJ2-1; cdr3_nt: TGTGCCAGCAGGCCGGCGGGTATCGGGATTTATGACCTTTACAATGAGCAGTTCTTC; cdr3_aa: CASRPAGIGIYDLYNEQFF
d_call: -; cdr3_length: 14; clone_size: many; v_call: TRBV20-1; j_call: TRBJ1-1; cdr3_nt: TGCAGTGCTAGGGAGGGCCAGGGGCGCACTGAAGCTTTCTTT; cdr3_aa: CSAREGQGRTEAFF
d_call: TRBD1; cdr3_length: 12; clone_size: many; v_call: TRBV2; j_call: TRBJ1-1; cdr3_nt: TGTGCCAGCAGAATCGGACAGGGCTTAGCTTTCTTT; cdr3_aa: CASRIGQGLAFF
d_call: TRBD1; cdr3_length: 17; clone_size: -; v_call: TRBV29-1; j_call: TRBJ2-3; cdr3_nt: TGCAGCGTTGAAGAGATTAGACAGGGGGGAATCACAGATACGCAGTATTTT; cdr3_aa: CSVEEIRQGGITDTQYF
d_call: TRBD2; cdr3_length: 14; clone_size: many; v_call: TRBV12-3/TRBV12-4; j_call: TRBJ2-7; cdr3_nt: TGTGCCAGCAGCACGGGAGGAAGTCGCTACGAGCAGTACTTC; cdr3_aa: CASSTGGSRYEQYF
d_call: TRBD1; cdr3_length: 16; clone_size: -; v_call: TRBV15; j_call: TRBJ2-1; cdr3_nt: TGTGCCACCAGCAGACCCGGGACAGGGGGGAACAATGAGCAGTTCTTC; cdr3_aa: CATSRPGTGGNNEQFF
d_call: -; cdr3_length: 15; clone_size: -; v_call: TRBV19; j_call: TRBJ2-1; cdr3_nt: TGTGCCAGTAGTATAAGGACTTTCTCCTACAATGAGCAGTTCTTC; cdr3_aa: CASSIRTFSYNEQFF
d_call: TRBD2; cdr3_length: 17; clone_size: many; v_call: TRBV13; j_call: TRBJ2-3; cdr3_nt: TGTGCCAGCAGCCCCCGTTCGGCGGGAGGGCCAGGAGATACGCAGTATTTT; cdr3_aa: CASSPRSAGGPGDTQYF
d_call: TRBD2; cdr3_length: 16; clone_size: -; v_call: TRBV7-9; j_call: TRBJ2-1; cdr3_nt: TGTGCCAGCAGCTCAACCGGGACTAGCGGGCAGAATGAGCAGTTCTTC; cdr3_aa: CASSSTGTSGQNEQFF
d_call: TRBD2; cdr3_length: 15; clone_size: -; v_call: TRBV24-1; j_call: TRBJ2-1; cdr3_nt: TGTGCCACCAGTGTCGGACTAGCGGGATACAATGAGCAGTTCTTC; cdr3_aa: CATSVGLAGYNEQFF
d_call: -; cdr3_length: 15; clone_size: many; v_call: TRBV7-2; j_call: TRBJ2-7; cdr3_nt: TGTGCCAGCAGCCCCACGGACAGAAACTCCTACGAGCAGTACTTC; cdr3_aa: CASSPTDRNSYEQYF
d_call: -; cdr3_length: 15; clone_size: few; v_call: TRBV14; j_call: TRBJ2-3; cdr3_nt: TGTGCCAGCAGCCAAGTGCATCCCAGCACAGATACGCAGTATTTT; cdr3_aa: CASSQVHPSTDTQYF
d_call: -; cdr3_length: 12; clone_size: few; v_call: TRBV6-2/TRBV6-3; j_call: TRBJ1-2; cdr3_nt: TGTGCCAGCAGTAATAGGCTCTATGGCTACACCTTC; cdr3_aa: CASSNRLYGYTF
d_call: -; cdr3_length: 17; clone_size: many; v_call: TRBV28; j_call: TRBJ2-7; cdr3_nt: TGTGCCAGCAGTTTATCCTATACAGTAGGGGGGACCTACGAGCAGTACTTC; cdr3_aa: CASSLSYTVGGTYEQYF
d_call: TRBD1; cdr3_length: 16; clone_size: -; v_call: TRBV4-1; j_call: TRBJ2-7; cdr3_nt: TGCGCCAGCAGCCAAGATCTCCGACAGGGCTCCTACGAGCAGTACTTC; cdr3_aa: CASSQDLRQGSYEQYF
d_call: -; cdr3_length: 14; clone_size: -; v_call: TRBV29-1; j_call: TRBJ2-2; cdr3_nt: TGCAGCGTTGAAGGCGTCCAGGGTCCCGGGGAGCTGTTTTTT; cdr3_aa: CSVEGVQGPGELFF
d_call: TRBD1; cdr3_length: 19; clone_size: few; v_call: TRBV7-3; j_call: TRBJ1-2; cdr3_nt: TGTGCCAGCAGTAACCCCCCCGGGACAGGGGGCAGGACGTTCTATGGCTACACCTTC; cdr3_aa: CASSNPPGTGGRTFYGYTF
d_call: -; cdr3_length: 16; clone_size: few; v_call: TRBV7-3; j_call: TRBJ2-2; cdr3_nt: TGTGCCAGCAGCTTAGGTCACACCGCGAACACCGGGGAGCTGTTTTTT; cdr3_aa: CASSLGHTANTGELFF
d_call: -; cdr3_length: 13; clone_size: -; v_call: TRBV30; j_call: TRBJ2-7; cdr3_nt: TGTGCCTGGAGCAAGGGGACGGACTACGAGCAGTACTTC; cdr3_aa: CAWSKGTDYEQYF
d_call: -; cdr3_length: 14; clone_size: few; v_call: TRBV30; j_call: TRBJ2-7; cdr3_nt: TGTGCCTGGAGTCCCCGACTGGGCTCCTACGAGCAGTACTTC; cdr3_aa: CAWSPRLGSYEQYF
d_call: -; cdr3_length: 15; clone_size: few; v_call: TRBV19; j_call: TRBJ1-1; cdr3_nt: TGTGCCAGTAGTTTTTCGGTGGGGCTGGGCACTGAAGCTTTCTTT; cdr3_aa: CASSFSVGLGTEAFF
d_call: TRBD2; cdr3_length: 20; clone_size: few; v_call: TRBV9; j_call: TRBJ2-1; cdr3_nt: TGTGCCAGCAGCGGAGGACTAGCGGGAGCTTCGGGTGCGGGCTACAATGAGCAGTTCTTC; cdr3_aa: CASSGGLAGASGAGYNEQFF
d_call: -; cdr3_length: 17; clone_size: many; v_call: TRBV27; j_call: TRBJ2-7; cdr3_nt: TGTGCCAGCAGTTTAAAGGCCACCGACATAAATCTCTACGAGCAGTACTTC; cdr3_aa: CASSLKATDINLYEQYF
d_call: TRBD1; cdr3_length: 14; clone_size: -; v_call: TRBV13; j_call: TRBJ2-2; cdr3_nt: TGTGCCAGCAGCTTAGAAAGGGACAGCCGGGAGCTGTTTTTT; cdr3_aa: CASSLERDSRELFF
d_call: -; cdr3_length: 13; clone_size: many; v_call: TRBV18; j_call: TRBJ2-7; cdr3_nt: TGTGCCAGCTCACCTTCACCCACCTACGAGCAGTACTTC; cdr3_aa: CASSPSPTYEQYF
d_call: TRBD1; cdr3_length: 15; clone_size: many; v_call: TRBV5-6; j_call: TRBJ1-4; cdr3_nt: TGTGCCAGCAGCTTGACCAGGGGGTTAGATGAAAAACTGTTTTTT; cdr3_aa: CASSLTRGLDEKLFF
d_call: TRBD1; cdr3_length: 17; clone_size: many; v_call: TRBV7-8; j_call: TRBJ1-2; cdr3_nt: TGTGCCAGCAGCTCTTCTCCCCTGGGACAGGGGACCAATGGCTACACCTTC; cdr3_aa: CASSSSPLGQGTNGYTF
d_call: TRBD1; cdr3_length: 16; clone_size: many; v_call: TRBV6-1; j_call: TRBJ1-5; cdr3_nt: TGTGCCAGCAGTGGCCAGGGGGCGCAGGGCAATCAGCCCCAGCATTTT; cdr3_aa: CASSGQGAQGNQPQHF
d_call: -; cdr3_length: 13; clone_size: many; v_call: TRBV11-1; j_call: TRBJ1-2; cdr3_nt: TGTGCCAGCAGCTTACGGCGGGGCTATGGCTACACCTTC; cdr3_aa: CASSLRRGYGYTF
d_call: -; cdr3_length: 13; clone_size: -; v_call: TRBV28; j_call: TRBJ1-5; cdr3_nt: TGTGCCAGCAATCCCCCAGGAGTTCAGCCCCAGCATTTT; cdr3_aa: CASNPPGVQPQHF